This TCR beta chain comes out of a study of T-cell memory formation after mild COVID-19 (dated by TCRdb to about 2021). Regarding the complete study: TCR sequence clusters from the two donors were largely donor specific. In a couple of donors, T-cell clones that expanded and contracted after mild COVID-19 were tracked by sequencing TCRalpha and TCRbeta repertoires over time. Two young, previously healthy adult volunteers, one female and one male, were included in the cohort. Points the paper makes about the study in general: Clones contracting from day 15 to 85 had balanced CD4/CD8 phenotypes, while a second wave expanding from day 15 to 37 was biased towards CD4+. Some responding clones were detected in pre-infection memory, suggesting pre-existing cross-reactive memory T cells joined the SARS-CoV-2 response. Contracting CD4+ clones turned up mainly in the CM and EM memory subsets, whereas EMRA was where CD8+ clones were enriched. The second-wave clones that peaked on day 37 were not confirmed to be SARS-CoV-2 specific. Only two mild cases were covered in the study, and larger cohorts including severe cases with pre-infection samples were considered necessary.

In this sample, this clonotype turned up many times. This clone's antigen is unknown. No quality values exist for individual bases; no much larger clone is one base distant. The listed sequencing device is Illumina NovaSeq 6000. Using 5'RACE with constant-segment primers, TCRalpha and TCRbeta cDNA libraries were constructed, with sample barcodes and unique molecular identifiers added in the process. RNA was extracted from every sample with Trizol reagent. The libraries were amplified in two PCR steps, and the second step added a second sample barcode and Illumina TruSeq adapters. Sequencing of the libraries was done on an Illumina NovaSeq, producing 2 x 150 bp paired-end reads. In the authors' own workflow: With migec v1.2.7, reads were demultiplexed and then collapsed into UMI-guided consensus sequences. Using mixcr v2.1.11, the UMI consensuses were aligned to TRA and TRB V and J templates and assembled into clonotypes. Clonotypes were classified as expanded or contracted when called significant by both edgeR and NoisET, with noise models trained on biological replicates. For edgeR calls, the cutoffs were a false discovery rate-adjusted p below 0.01 and a log2 fold-change threshold of 1. As an exploratory analysis of dynamics, max-normalized trajectories of the 1000 most abundant clonotypes were examined with PCA combined with hierarchical clustering. Each responding clone was given a CD4 or CD8 phenotype based on the CD4+ and CD8+ repertoires, which had been sequenced separately. TCRdb passed the public sequencing reads through fastp at Q25 and MiXCR, retaining productive beta sequences. Entries are consolidated by CDR3 protein sequence, retaining the most common genes and DNA. V and J calls and clone size were set by TCRdb, not the authors. The sample has nearly 110,000 distinct CDR3 sequences on record, about 15% of them singletons. The ten largest clones add up to 39% of the sample.

PBMCs were isolated by Ficoll-Paque density gradient centrifugation. A distance of 14 bases separates the germline ends of V and J, which lose 7 bases and 10 bases respectively. The germline V gene yields MNHEY for CDR1 and SVGAGI for CDR2. Its CDR3 holds 13 amino acids, cysteine through phenylalanine. The read is trimmed to its CDR3 DNA, 39 bases read in frame from base 1. The sequenced sample consisted of PBMCs or a T cell subset sorted from them (not recorded which). In this chain, TRBV6-5 is recombined with TRBJ2-6; tentative D gene TRBD2, with 6 bases matching. The TCR comes from a man between 18 and 29 years old who had mild COVID-19 (a few samples of this study predate the infection). The sample titles of this study are shuffled in the database, so cell type and time point are left out; the donor was told from shared clones. The CDR3 in this case is CASKGGEKNVLTF. The bases read TGTGCCAGCAAAGGAGGGGAGAAAAACGTCCTGACTTTC.